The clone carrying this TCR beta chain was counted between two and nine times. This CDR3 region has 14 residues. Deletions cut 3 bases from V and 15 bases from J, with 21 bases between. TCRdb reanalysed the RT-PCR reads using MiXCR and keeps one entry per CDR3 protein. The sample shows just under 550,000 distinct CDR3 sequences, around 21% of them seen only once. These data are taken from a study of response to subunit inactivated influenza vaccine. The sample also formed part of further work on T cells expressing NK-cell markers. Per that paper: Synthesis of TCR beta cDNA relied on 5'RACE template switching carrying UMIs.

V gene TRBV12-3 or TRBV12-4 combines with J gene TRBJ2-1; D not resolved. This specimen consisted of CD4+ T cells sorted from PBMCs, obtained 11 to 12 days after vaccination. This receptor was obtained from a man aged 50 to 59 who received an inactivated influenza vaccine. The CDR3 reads CASSLGMGSKKPFF. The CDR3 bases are TGTGCCAGCAGTTTGGGGATGGGTAGTAAAAAACCGTTCTTC.